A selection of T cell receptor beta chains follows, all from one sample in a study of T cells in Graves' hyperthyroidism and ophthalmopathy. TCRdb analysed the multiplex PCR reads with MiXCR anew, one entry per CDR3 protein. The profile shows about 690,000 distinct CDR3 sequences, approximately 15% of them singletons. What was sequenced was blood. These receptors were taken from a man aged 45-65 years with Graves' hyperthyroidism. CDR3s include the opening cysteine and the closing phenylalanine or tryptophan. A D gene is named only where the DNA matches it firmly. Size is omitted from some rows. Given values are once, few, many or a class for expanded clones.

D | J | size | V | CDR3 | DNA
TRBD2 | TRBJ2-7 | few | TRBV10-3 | CAISEVERENEQYF | TGTGCCATCAGTGAAGTCGAGCGGGAGAATGAGCAGTACTTC
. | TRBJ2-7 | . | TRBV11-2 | CASSLRVEIPYEQYF | TGTGCCAGCAGCTTACGCGTAGAAATCCCCTACGAGCAGTACTTC
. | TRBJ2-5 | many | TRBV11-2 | CASRTWGANQETQYF | TGTGCCAGCAGGACCTGGGGGGCGAATCAAGAGACCCAGTACTTC
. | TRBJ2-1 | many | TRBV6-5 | CASSYSQNSYNEQFF | TGTGCCAGCAGTTACAGCCAAAACTCCTACAATGAGCAGTTCTTC
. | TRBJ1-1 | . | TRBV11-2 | CASSLERGNTEAFF | TGTGCCAGCAGCTTAGAACGTGGAAACACTGAAGCTTTCTTT
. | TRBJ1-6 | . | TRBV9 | CASSVAAADSPLHF | TGTGCCAGCAGCGTAGCTGCCGCGGATTCACCCCTCCACTTT
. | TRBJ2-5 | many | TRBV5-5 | CASSEGQVRETQYF | TGTGCCAGCAGCGAGGGGCAAGTACGGGAGACCCAGTACTTC
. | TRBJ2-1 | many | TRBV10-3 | CAISESIQFYNEQFF | TGTGCCATCAGTGAGTCGATTCAATTCTACAATGAGCAGTTCTTC
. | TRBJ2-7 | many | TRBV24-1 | CATSNRGSYEQYF | TGTGCCACCAGTAATCGGGGGTCCTACGAGCAGTACTTC
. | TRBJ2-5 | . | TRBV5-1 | CASSFQDGPQYF | TGCGCCAGCAGCTTTCAGGATGGTCCCCAGTACTTC
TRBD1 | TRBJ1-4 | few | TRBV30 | CAWSHGRGLEKLFF | TGTGCCTGGAGTCATGGCAGGGGGCTCGAAAAACTGTTTTTT
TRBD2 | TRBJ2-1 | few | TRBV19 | CASSIPGLITMSGQFF | TGTGCCAGTAGTATTCCGGGACTAATTACAATGAGCGGGCAGTTCTTC
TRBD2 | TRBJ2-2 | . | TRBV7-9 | CASSPGTTSGELFF | TGTGCCAGCAGCCCAGGGACTACAAGTGGGGAGCTGTTTTTT
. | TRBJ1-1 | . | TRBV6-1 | CASRRRRVHTEAFF | TGTGCCAGCAGGAGGAGGCGGGTGCACACTGAAGCTTTCTTT
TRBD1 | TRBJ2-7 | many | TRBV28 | CASSLEDRGWEQYF | TGTGCCAGCAGTTTAGAGGACAGGGGTTGGGAGCAGTACTTC
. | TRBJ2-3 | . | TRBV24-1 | CATSERNLDTQYF | TGTGCCACCAGTGAACGAAACTTAGATACGCAGTATTTT
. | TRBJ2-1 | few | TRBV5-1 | CASSLAASVDEQFF | TGCGCCAGCAGCTTGGCCGCTAGCGTGGATGAGCAGTTCTTC
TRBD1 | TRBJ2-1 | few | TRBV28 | CASRTGFYNEQFF | TGTGCCAGCAGGACAGGGTTCTACAATGAGCAGTTCTTC
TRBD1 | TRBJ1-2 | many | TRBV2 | CASENSQGALDYGYTF | TGTGCCAGCGAAAACTCACAGGGGGCGCTTGACTATGGCTACACCTTC
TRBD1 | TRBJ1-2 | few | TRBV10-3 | CAISASTGTEGYTF | TGTGCCATCAGCGCTTCGACAGGGACGGAGGGCTACACCTTC
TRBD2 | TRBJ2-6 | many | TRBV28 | CASSTQVGGLAGGSGANVLTF | TGTGCCAGCAGTACCCAAGTCGGGGGACTAGCGGGAGGGTCTGGGGCCAACGTCCTGACTTTC
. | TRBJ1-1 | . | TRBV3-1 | CASSHPTREAFF | TGTGCCAGCAGCCACCCTACTCGAGAAGCTTTCTTT
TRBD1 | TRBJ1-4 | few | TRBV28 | CASSFRTGGQLFF | TGTGCCAGCAGTTTCCGGACAGGGGGACAACTGTTTTTT
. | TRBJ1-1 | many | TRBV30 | CAWSRVGAFF | TGTGCCTGGAGTAGAGTGGGTGCTTTCTTT
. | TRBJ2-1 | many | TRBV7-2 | CASSLGGVYNEQFF | TGTGCCAGCAGCTTAGGAGGAGTTTACAATGAGCAGTTCTTC
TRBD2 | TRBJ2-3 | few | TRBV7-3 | CASSGGGLAGDTQYF | TGTGCCAGCAGCGGGGGAGGACTAGCAGGCGATACGCAGTATTTT
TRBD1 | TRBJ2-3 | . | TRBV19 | CASAWDRNTDTQYF | TGTGCCAGTGCATGGGACAGAAACACAGATACGCAGTATTTT
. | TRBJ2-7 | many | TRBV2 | CASNRAYEQYF | TGTGCCAGCAACAGGGCCTACGAGCAGTACTTC
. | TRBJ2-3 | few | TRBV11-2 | CASSRYTQGSKEDTQYF | TGTGCCAGCAGCCGCTACACACAGGGAAGTAAGGAAGATACGCAGTATTTT
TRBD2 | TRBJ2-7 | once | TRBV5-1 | CASRYGLAGVFGSEQYF | TGCGCCAGCAGGTACGGACTAGCGGGAGTATTCGGGTCAGAGCAGTACTTC
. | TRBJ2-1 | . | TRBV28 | CASSLRTEYGEQFF | TGTGCCAGCAGTCTCAGGACTGAATATGGTGAGCAGTTCTTC
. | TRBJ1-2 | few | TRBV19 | CASTDPGMGYTF | TGTGCCAGTACGGATCCAGGCATGGGCTACACCTTC